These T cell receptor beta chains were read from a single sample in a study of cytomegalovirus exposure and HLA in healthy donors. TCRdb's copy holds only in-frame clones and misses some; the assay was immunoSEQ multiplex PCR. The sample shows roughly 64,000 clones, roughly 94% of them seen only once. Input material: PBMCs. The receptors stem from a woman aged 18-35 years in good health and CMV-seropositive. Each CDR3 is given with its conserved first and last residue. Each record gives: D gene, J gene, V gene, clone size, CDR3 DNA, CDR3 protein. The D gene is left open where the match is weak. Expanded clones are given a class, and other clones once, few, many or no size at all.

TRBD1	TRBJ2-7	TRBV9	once	TGTGCCAGCAGCGGAAACAGGAGAGACAGGGTATACGAGCAGTACTTC	CASSGNRRDRVYEQYF
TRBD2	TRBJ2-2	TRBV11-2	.	TGTGCCAGCAGCCTAGCCGGGGGGACCGGGGAGCTGTTTTTT	CASSLAGGTGELFF
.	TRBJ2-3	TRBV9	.	TGTGCCAGCAGCAGCGTCGGGGCCGGGGGAGATACGCAGTATTTT	CASSSVGAGGDTQYF
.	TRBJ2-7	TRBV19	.	TGTGCCAGTAGTATAGGTCGAGGACAGAACTACGAGCAGTACTTC	CASSIGRGQNYEQYF
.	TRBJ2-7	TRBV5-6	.	TGTGCCAGCAGCTCCTACGACAGGTTCTACGAGCAGTACTTC	CASSSYDRFYEQYF
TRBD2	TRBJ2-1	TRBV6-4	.	TGTGCCAGCAGTGAGCGGGGGGGCCCCTACAATGAGCAGTTCTTC	CASSERGGPYNEQFF
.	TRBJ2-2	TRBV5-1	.	TGCGCCAGCAGCTTACAGGGTGACACCGGGGAGCTGTTTTTT	CASSLQGDTGELFF
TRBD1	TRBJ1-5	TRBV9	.	TGTGCCAGCAGCGCCAATACTTGGGGCAGGGGGCCCAATCAGCCCCAGCATTTT	CASSANTWGRGPNQPQHF
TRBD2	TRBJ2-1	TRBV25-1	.	TGTGCCAGCAGTGGGACTAGCGGGTCTAATGAGCAGTTCTTC	CASSGTSGSNEQFF
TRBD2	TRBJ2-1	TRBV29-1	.	TGCAGCGTTGAAGGACTAGCGGGAGGGCCAAATCCCTACAATGAGCAGTTCTTC	CSVEGLAGGPNPYNEQFF
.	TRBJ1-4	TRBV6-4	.	TGTGCCAGCACCGAACTGAAGGAAAAACTGTTTTTT	CASTELKEKLFF
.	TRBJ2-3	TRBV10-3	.	TGTGCCATCAGTGGTCCTGGAGCCGGGACAACACCTTTCACAGATACGCAGTATTTT	CAISGPGAGTTPFTDTQYF
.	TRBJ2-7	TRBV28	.	TGTGCCAGCAGCCTCACCCCGGCTAGCGCCTCCTACGAGCAGTACTTC	CASSLTPASASYEQYF
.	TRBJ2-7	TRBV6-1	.	TGTGCCAGCAGTGAACCCGGGACAAAAACCTACGAGCAGTACTTC	CASSEPGTKTYEQYF
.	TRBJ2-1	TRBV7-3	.	TGTGCCAGCAGCTTAACGTCTACGACCTACAATGAGCAGTTCTTC	CASSLTSTTYNEQFF
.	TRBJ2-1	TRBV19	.	TGTGCCAGTAGTATTGTGGGCCGGGGTAATGAGCAGTTCTTC	CASSIVGRGNEQFF
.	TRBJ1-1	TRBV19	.	TGTGCCAGTAGGGTACGGTGGGACTACACTGAAGCTTTCTTT	CASRVRWDYTEAFF
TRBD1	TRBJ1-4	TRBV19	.	TGTGCCAGTGGACAGGGGAATAATGAAAAACTGTTTTTT	CASGQGNNEKLFF
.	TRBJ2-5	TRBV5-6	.	TGTGCCAGCAGCCTCTGGCGGGACTTACACCAAGAGACCCAGTACTTC	CASSLWRDLHQETQYF
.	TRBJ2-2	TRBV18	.	TGTGCCAGCTCACCAGAAGAACTAGATCCCGGGGAGCTGTTTTTT	CASSPEELDPGELFF
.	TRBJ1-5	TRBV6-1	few	TGTGCCAGCAGTGAAGAAGCTACAGCCTCTCAGCCCCAGCATTTT	CASSEEATASQPQHF
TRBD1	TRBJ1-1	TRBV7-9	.	TGTGCCAGCAGCCAATGGCTTGGACAGGGATCCCCGGGCACTGAAGCTTTCTTT	CASSQWLGQGSPGTEAFF
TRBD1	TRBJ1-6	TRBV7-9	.	TGTGCCAGCAGCTTATCGGCAGGGGGCGCAGGGTTACGGAATTCACCCCTCCACTTT	CASSLSAGGAGLRNSPLHF
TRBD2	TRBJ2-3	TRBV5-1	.	TGCGCCAGCAGCTTACTAGCGGGACTCACAGATACGCAGTATTTT	CASSLLAGLTDTQYF
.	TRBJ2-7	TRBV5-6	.	TGTGCCAGCAGCTTTTTAGGCCAGGTCTACGAGCAGTACTTC	CASSFLGQVYEQYF
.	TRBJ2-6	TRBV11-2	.	TGTGCCAGCAGCCTAACAGGGACTGGGGCCAACGTCCTGACTTTC	CASSLTGTGANVLTF
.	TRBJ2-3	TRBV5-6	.	TGTGCCAGCAGCGCGACTCCAAGTTTTGCGCAGTATTTT	CASSATPSFAQYF
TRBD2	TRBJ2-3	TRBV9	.	TGTGCTAGCAGCAAACCGATAGCGGGAGGAAGCACAGATACGCAGTATTTT	CASSKPIAGGSTDTQYF
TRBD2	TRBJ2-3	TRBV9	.	TGTGCCAGCAGCGTAGGAGTTCGGGGGGTTAGGACAGATACGCAGTATTTT	CASSVGVRGVRTDTQYF
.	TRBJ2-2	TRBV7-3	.	TGTGCCAGCAGCTTCACCAGACAGTCCACCGGGGAGCTGTTTTTT	CASSFTRQSTGELFF
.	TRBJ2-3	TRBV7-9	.	TGTGCCAGCAGCTTAGAAGGACTTACAGATACGCAGTATTTT	CASSLEGLTDTQYF
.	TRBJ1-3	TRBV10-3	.	TGTGCCATCAGTGAGTCAGAGGGAATATCTGGAAACACCATATATTTT	CAISESEGISGNTIYF
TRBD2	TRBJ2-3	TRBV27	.	TGTGCCAGCAGTTTATCGAGCGGGACCTCTAGCACAGATACGCAGTATTTT	CASSLSSGTSSTDTQYF
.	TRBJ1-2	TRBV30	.	TGTGCCTGGAGTGATCCACAGCCTAACTATGGCTACACCTTC	CAWSDPQPNYGYTF
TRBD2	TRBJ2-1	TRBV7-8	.	TGTGCCAGCAGCTCCGGACTAGCGGGATATTACAATGAGCAGTTCTTC	CASSSGLAGYYNEQFF
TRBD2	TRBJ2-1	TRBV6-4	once	TGTGCCAGCAGTGACATAGCGGGAGTAAATGAGCAGTTCTTC	CASSDIAGVNEQFF
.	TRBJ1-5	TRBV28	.	TGTGCCAGCACCGGGGGGACGAGCAATCAGCCCCAGCATTTT	CASTGGTSNQPQHF
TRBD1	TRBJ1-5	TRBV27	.	TGTGCCAGCAGTCCCCGGGACAGGAGAAATCAGCCCCAGCATTTT	CASSPRDRRNQPQHF
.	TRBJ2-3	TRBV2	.	TGTGCCAGCAGTGTAAAGGGAGGAGTGACAGATACGCAGTATTTT	CASSVKGGVTDTQYF
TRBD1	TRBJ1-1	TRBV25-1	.	TGTGCCAGCTCCACAGGGGGGCCGAAGGGTTTGAACACTGAAGCTTTCTTT	CASSTGGPKGLNTEAFF
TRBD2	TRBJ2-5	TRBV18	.	TGTGCCAGCTCGAGGGGGCTAGCGGGACCCCCGAAAGAGACCCAGTACTTC	CASSRGLAGPPKETQYF
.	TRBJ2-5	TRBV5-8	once	TGTGCCAGCAACCTGGTACAGGGCGTAAAGACCCAGTACTTC	CASNLVQGVKTQYF
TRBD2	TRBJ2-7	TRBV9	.	TGTGCCAGCAGCGTAGTGGCGGGGGGGCCCCACGAGCAGTACTTC	CASSVVAGGPHEQYF
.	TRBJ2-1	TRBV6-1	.	TGTGCCAGCAGGGGCGGGGATCCCTCCTACAATGAGCAGTTCTTC	CASRGGDPSYNEQFF
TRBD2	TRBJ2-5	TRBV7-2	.	TGTGCCAGCAGCTCGAGCGGGGGGCTAGAGACCCAGTACTTC	CASSSSGGLETQYF
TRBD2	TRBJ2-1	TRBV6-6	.	TGTGCCAGCATCCAGACAACTAGCGGGGGTAATGAGCAGTTCTTC	CASIQTTSGGNEQFF
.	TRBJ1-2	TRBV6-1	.	TGTGCCAGCAGTGAAGCGAGGGACTTAAGAATGGGTGGCTACACCTTC	CASSEARDLRMGGYTF
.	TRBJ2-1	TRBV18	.	TGTGCCAGCTCACCAATAGGAGAGGGTGAGCAGTTCTTC	CASSPIGEGEQFF
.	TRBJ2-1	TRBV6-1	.	TGTGCCAGCAGTGAAGGGGGACTCAATGAGCAGTTCTTC	CASSEGGLNEQFF
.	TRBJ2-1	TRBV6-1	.	TGTGCCAGCTTACTTGAGCTGGGCTGGAACAATGAGCAGTTCTTC	CASLLELGWNNEQFF
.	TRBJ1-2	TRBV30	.	TGTGCCTGGAGAGAGGCTAACTATGGCTACACCTTC	CAWREANYGYTF
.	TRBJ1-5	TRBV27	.	TGTGCCAGCAGTTTATGGGGCAAGCCACCCCATCAGCCCCAGCATTTT	CASSLWGKPPHQPQHF
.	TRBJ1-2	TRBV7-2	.	TGTGCCAGCAGCTCCCGGAACTCTGAGGGCACCTTC	CASSSRNSEGTF
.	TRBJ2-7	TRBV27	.	TGTGCCAGCAGTTCCCTCCTCGCCTACGAGCAGTACTTC	CASSSLLAYEQYF
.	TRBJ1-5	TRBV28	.	TGTGCCAGCAGTCCAAGGGGTATCAATCAGCCCCAGCATTTT	CASSPRGINQPQHF